The sequence of this T cell receptor (beta chain) was determined in a study of regulatory T cells in long-lasting Graves disease (dated by TCRdb to the early 2020s). Broadly, across the study: Antithyroid drugs had been taken for less than 3 months by newly diagnosed Graves' disease patients. Patients with persistent Graves' disease were compared with patients with newly diagnosed Graves' disease using TCR sequencing and RNA sequencing of peripheral blood. The study was conducted in China and was registered as a clinical trial. TCR sequencing covered roughly 13 persistent and some 20 newly diagnosed Graves' disease patients, 33 samples in total. Overall results and qualifications from the work: Lower TCR Shannon entropy and fewer highly expanded clones were observed in persistent Graves' disease patients than in newly diagnosed patients, which suggested clonal expansion. The authors acknowledged the small sample size as a limitation that may reduce accuracy. Sequencing and analysis were limited to the TCR beta chain. The study examined only peripheral blood because the primary lesion, thyroid tissue, could not be accessed. A larger number of public clonotypes was shared among persistent patients (approximately 3,000) than among newly diagnosed patients (around 880).

Libraries were made using multiplex PCR. Sequenced using an Illumina HiSeq 4000. TCR beta libraries were built with iRepertoire HTBI primers and Arm-PCR amplification of CDR3 regions. Before sequencing, the PCR products underwent gel purification. Processing in the source paper ran as follows. Gene usage analysis of CDR3 amino acid clonotypes relied on the roughly 60 TRBV and 15 or so TRBJ segments identified across samples. COPE and FqMerger were used to merge the filtered high-quality paired reads into contigs. BLAST was used to align contigs to IMGT TRBV, TRBD and TRBJ reference genes, with CDR3 defined following IMGT. Any clonotype with a frequency above 0.1% was classified as a highly expanded clone. Shannon entropy was used to measure repertoire diversity, and the Gini coefficient was used to measure V-J evenness. Clonotypes shared by more than one individual were considered public. In TCRdb, the public reads were trimmed at Q25 with fastp and aligned with MiXCR, with productive beta chains retained. Each CDR3 protein gets just one entry, which takes the most common genes and DNA from the rows behind it. Here the V and J calls rest on TCRdb's processing, not on the authors' analysis. The sample table lists roughly 510,000 distinct CDR3 sequences, roughly 15% of them with a count of one. About 12% of the sample rests with the top ten.

In light of the paper, this sample's time point label describes: newly diagnosed GD, antithyroid drugs for less than 3 months. For both TCR sequencing and RNA sequencing, RNA was extracted from PBMCs using TRIzol. Graves' disease was diagnosed according to American Thyroid Association guidelines. Patients for the study were recruited at an endocrinology department in Xi'an, China. Each patient gave around 9 milliliters of peripheral blood, collected in an EDTA anticoagulant tube. Ficoll Paque Plus density gradient separation was used to isolate PBMCs, and no further T cell sorting was performed. An Agilent 2100 Bioanalyzer and agarose gel were used to check RNA quality, and a NanoDrop 2000 was used to measure RNA concentration. The sample holds many counts of this clonotype. What this receptor recognizes is not known. Within one base of it there is no much larger clone, and no base qualities were kept.

Another study also made use of these data, one on T cells in Graves' hyperthyroidism and ophthalmopathy. As that second paper reports: Graves' hyperthyroidism was defined as stable when no progression to ophthalmopathy occurred over 18 months of follow-up. Hyperthyroidism patients were newly diagnosed, with disease duration under 2 months, and aged 18 to 65 years. Patients with uncontrolled infections, other autoimmune diseases, pregnancy or lactation were excluded. Diagnoses relied on clinical symptoms, serum thyroxine and TRAb, thyroid ultrasound and orbital computed tomography. For the first round of RT-PCR on the TCR CDR3, the HTBI primer set was used together with the Qiagen OneStep RT-PCR kit. Most expanded thyroid clonotypes (frequency above 0.001) were also found in blood, which suggests that blood repertoires may mirror thyroid immune responses. A model built on a 13 V-J signature distinguished ophthalmopathy from stable hyperthyroidism, reaching around 88% sensitivity and 81.08% specificity in cross-validation and 80%/75% in testing. During validation, the model predicted progression to ophthalmopathy a median of approximately 6 months ahead of onset, with 60% to 71% sensitivity and about 72% specificity. TCR V-J signatures able to tell the groups apart were searched for in a discovery cohort of 90 to 100 patients, of whom roughly 42 had Graves' ophthalmopathy and 55 to 60 had stable Graves' hyperthyroidism. An independent validation cohort of 18 to 20 hyperthyroidism patients and 17 patients who later progressed to ophthalmopathy tested prospective prediction of ophthalmopathy. The 80 to 100 discovery patients were randomly divided into training and test sets at a 7:3 ratio. Thyroid tissue and blood T-cell repertoires from over 5 Graves' hyperthyroidism patients were also compared in the study. After sampling, hyperthyroidism patients received methimazole starting at 30 mg daily, and ophthalmopathy patients received high-dose intravenous methylprednisolone. Libraries were constructed in a second round of multiplex PCR, after which size selection and purification were performed. Libraries were sequenced paired-end with 100 bp reads on an Illumina HiSeq2000. SOAPnuke was used to process the raw data, throwing out any read that contained adapters or uncalled bases, had a mean Phred below 15, or lacked an exact constant-primer or identifier match. High-quality paired reads were merged using COPE v1.2.5, and each unique nucleotide sequence was defined as a clonotype. MiTCR v1.1 was used to align clonotypes to the IMGT TRBV, TRBD and TRBJ reference segments. The analysis was restricted to V-J combinations with a frequency above 0.0001, which together covered 99.2% of the repertoires. The TCS score was defined as F50 (clonal expansion) divided by E x V (chaos), with BLOSUM62-based TCRdist calculated between CDR3 peptides within each V-J. Welch's t-statistics and random forest reduced roughly 500 V-J features to 13, which were used in a naive Bayes classifier (R e1071). No statistical method was used to fix the sample size in advance, and group allocation was not hidden from the investigators. The paper describes TCR Vbeta CDR3 sequencing of 140 or so peripheral blood samples, made up of 43 ophthalmopathy patients, roughly 80 hyperthyroidism patients and 17 progressor patients.

This TCR was sampled from a man aged 18 to 29 with Graves disease. Donor details come from another sample of the same person, matched by shared clones. Sample: peripheral blood mononuclear cells (PBMCs), taken at new diagnosis, from a patient treated with antithyroid drugs.

The sequenced DNA: TGTGCCAGCAGTGGACATAAATACGAGCAGTACTTC. This encodes CASSGHKYEQYF. The rearranged chain carries TRBV6-1 and TRBJ2-7; no confident D gene assignment can be made. CDR1 and CDR2 are drawn from the germline V gene: MNHNS, SASEGT. V is reduced by 4 bases and J by 4 bases, leaving a spacing of 8 bases between them. Including cysteine and phenylalanine, the CDR3 has 12 amino acids. Only the CDR3 portion is preserved as DNA: 36 bases, with reading frame beginning at the first base.